This T cell receptor (beta chain) originates from a study of T cell responses to AZD1222 COVID-19 vaccine. Of note for this clone: The antigen is unknown.

The CDR3 length is 15 residues. Trimming cost V 4 bases and J 5 bases; bases outside gene matches: 4. Germline V CDR1 and CDR2: SGHRS, YFSETQ. General observations from the study: Donors, mostly white British, included more females; clonal diversity was possibly underestimated. Only six or seven AZD1222 recipients tested seropositive at baseline. Repertoires were collected only later (after the peak T cell response had occurred).

Generated by immunoSEQ multiplex PCR, the TCRdb table keeps only in-frame clones and is missing some. In the table there are about 150,000 clones, roughly 91% of which are singletons. This clonotype was obtained from an adult in good health. The input for sequencing was peripheral blood, taken on day 0 of AZD1222 vaccination. The chain joins TRBV5-1 to TRBJ2-7; 15 bases are shared with TRBD2. The CDR3 protein is CASSRGLAGGDEQYF. The CDR3 DNA sequence: TGCGCCAGCAGCCGAGGACTAGCGGGGGGGGACGAGCAGTACTTC.